What follows are 15 T cell receptor beta chains derived from one specimen sequenced in a study of blood T cells in healthy people across ages. Combining a sample-barcoded 5' primer with a J-beta primer mix, a second PCR ran for roughly 6 to 12 cycles. One entry per CDR3 protein results from TCRdb running MiXCR on the 5' RACE reads. The sample shows around 700,000 distinct CDR3 sequences, roughly 25% of them seen only once. This sample also appeared in a second study, on T cells of mothers and their children.

Sequenced sample: blood. These receptors all stem from a boy between 10 and 17 years old in good health.

This chain joins TRBV13 and TRBJ1-6, with TRBD1 matching over 8 bases. The germline V gene encodes CDR1 PRHDT and CDR2 FYEKMQ (reference sequence). The CDR3 length is 16 residues. The V segment lost 3 bases and the J segment 7 bases; nucleotides outside the gene matches: 8. DNA for the CDR3: TGTGCCAGCAGCTTCAGGTCCGGGACAGGAAATTCACCCCTCCACTTT. The encoded protein is CASSFRSGTGNSPLHF.

This chain connects TRBV11-2 to TRBJ2-1, with 9 bases identical to TRBD2. V lost 1 base, J lost 5 bases, and 21 bases stayed unmatched. The germline CDR1 and CDR2 sequences are SGHAT and FQNNGV. CDR3 length: 21 residues. CDR3 region: CASSLGDHRGGSGRWNNEQFF. Here the CDR3 DNA reads TGTGCCAGCAGCTTAGGGGATCACAGGGGTGGTAGCGGGAGATGGAACAATGAGCAGTTCTTC.

The genes are TRBV28 and TRBJ2-5; perhaps TRBD1 as D (5 bases). Trimming shortened V by 10 bases and J by 1 base, and 16 bases separated the two germline ends. Looked up from germline, CDR1 is MDHEN and CDR2 is SYDVKM. This CDR3 has 14 amino acids. The CDR3: CATAPRQFQETQYF. CDR3 bases: TGTGCCACGGCCCCCCGACAGTTCCAAGAGACCCAGTACTTC.

The V gene is TRBV11-2, the J gene TRBJ1-4; D perhaps matches TRBD1 (5 bases). Trimming shortened V by 3 bases and J by 2 bases, and 10 bases separated the two germline ends. CDR3 length: 15 amino acids. Germline lookup yields CDR1 SGHAT and CDR2 FQNNGV. CDR3 protein: CASSLRGMTNEKLFF. The CDR3, as DNA: TGTGCCAGCAGCTTGCGGGGGATGACTAATGAAAAACTGTTTTTT.

This clonotype was counted only a few times. This rearrangement joins TRBV7-9 to TRBJ2-7, with a tentative D call TRBD2 (5 bases). Germline V lookup: CDR1 SEHNR, CDR2 FQNEAQ (reference sequence). V lost 6 bases and J lost 3, with 15 bases in between. This CDR3 is built from 14 residues. The CDR3 nucleotides are TGTGCCAGCAGTATTGCCGGGATCGGCTACGAGCAGTACTTC. Residues: CASSIAGIGYEQYF.

V is TRBV7-4 and J is TRBJ1-4; D gene uncertain. Germline CDR1 SGHVT, CDR2 SQSDAQ. This CDR3 has 13 residues. V was cut by 4 bases and J by 7 bases, with 10 bases left in between. The DNA for the CDR3 is TGTGCCAGCAGCTACACACCCACTGAAAAACTGTTTTTT. It is translated as CASSYTPTEKLFF.

This chain uses TRBV29-1 with TRBJ1-5, with TRBD1 as a possible D gene (6 bases). Trimming stripped 4 bases from V and 0 bases from J, with 10 bases between. Germline lookup yields CDR1 SQVTM and CDR2 ANQGSEA. The CDR3 extends over 14 amino acids. The CDR3 bases are TGCAGCGTTGGATCAGGGGATAGCAATCAGCCCCAGCATTTT. Translation gives CSVGSGDSNQPQHF. The complete variable domain, with remaining parts taken from reference TRBV29-1 and TRBJ1-5, reads SAVISQKPSRDICQRGTSLTIQCQVDSQVTMMFWYRQQPGQSLTLIATANQGSEATYESGFVIDKFPISRPNLTFSTLTVSNMSPEDSSIYLCSVGSGDSNQPQHFGDGTRLSIL.

This rearrangement joins TRBV6-2 or TRBV6-3 to TRBJ2-1, with 8 bases lining up with TRBD1. V was pared by 2 bases and J by 5 bases, with 11 bases of the junction left unmatched. CDR3 length equals 17 residues. Germline CDR1 reads MNHEY; CDR2 reads SVGEGT. The CDR3 reads CASSYADRGPPNNEQFF. The CDR3 nucleotides read TGTGCCAGCAGTTACGCTGACAGGGGACCCCCTAACAATGAGCAGTTCTTC.

The chain has TRBV3-1 and TRBJ1-2; the match to TRBD1 covers 8 bases. Germline assignment: CDR1 LGHDT and CDR2 YNNKEL (reference sequence). V was pared by 6 bases and J by 0 bases, with 6 bases of the junction left unmatched. The CDR3 has 15 residues. Here the CDR3 DNA reads TGTGCCAGCAGGTACCAGGGGGCTGCTAACTATGGCTACACCTTC. Its protein product is CASRYQGAANYGYTF.

This clonotype came up many times. V is TRBV7-2 and J is TRBJ2-6; D might be TRBD1 or TRBD2, each matching 6 bases. The length of the CDR3 is 15 residues. V dropped 2 bases and J dropped 2 bases, with 7 bases sitting between them. The germline gives CDR1 SGHTA, CDR2 FQGNSA. The CDR3: CASSLRGPGANVLTF. CDR3 sequence (DNA): TGTGCCAGCAGCTTACGGGGGCCTGGGGCCAACGTCCTGACTTTC.

This clonotype was observed a few times. CDR3 nucleotide sequence: TGTGCCAGCAGCTTAGTATGGGGGGTCGGTGAAAAACTGTTTTTT. Translating it yields CASSLVWGVGEKLFF. The chain combines TRBV7-2 with TRBJ1-4, with D perhaps matching TRBD1 (5 bases). The CDR3 contains 15 residues. CDR1 is SGHTA, CDR2 FQGNSA, per germline. V was clipped by 1 base and J by 7 bases, with 13 bases between them.

This clonotype is a singleton in its sample. The rearrangement joins TRBV7-2 to TRBJ2-5; 10 nucleotides match TRBD2. CDR3 size: 15 residues. Per germline, CDR1 SGHTA and CDR2 FQGNSA. V trimming: 5 bases; J trimming: 7 bases; junction bases outside the gene matches: 10. The CDR3 here is CASSPEPLAGGTQYF. CDR3 DNA sequence: TGTGCCAGCAGCCCTGAACCCTTAGCGGGGGGGACCCAGTACTTC.

This clonotype came up a few times. This sequence joins TRBV7-9 and TRBJ2-1, with 11 bases fitting TRBD2. Germline V gene data show CDR1 as SEHNR and CDR2 as FQNEAQ (reference sequence). Trimming took 5 bases from V and 10 from J; bases not matched to a gene: 16. This CDR3 has 17 amino acids. This chain's CDR3 is CASSPDPIAGGPGEQFF. The CDR3 DNA is TGTGCCAGCAGCCCCGACCCAATAGCGGGAGGGCCGGGGGAGCAGTTCTTC.

This clonotype came up a few times. As DNA, the CDR3 is TGTGCCAGCAGCACGTACCTCGGCACTGAAGCTTTCTTT. Protein product: CASSTYLGTEAFF. The chain is built from TRBV7-8 and TRBJ1-1; D call uncertain. CDR1 is SGHVS and CDR2 is FQNEAQ in the germline V gene. The CDR3 covers 13 residues. Trimming shortened V by 5 bases and J by 4 bases, and 11 bases separated the two germline ends.

This clonotype was counted only a few times. The genes are TRBV12-3 or TRBV12-4 and TRBJ1-2; D perhaps matches TRBD1 (6 bases). The V end was cut by 4 bases, the J end by 7 bases, with 13 bases between. This CDR3 is built from 13 residues. CDR3: CASSWGPQVGYTF. CDR3 DNA: TGTGCCAGCAGTTGGGGGCCGCAGGTTGGCTACACCTTC.